This T cell receptor beta chain was profiled in a study of shared clonotypes between healthy human individuals. Method: immunoSEQ multiplex PCR; TCRdb's copy keeps in-frame clones and lacks some. Among some 2.3 million clones listed, just over 90% were seen once. Adults of Caucasian background living in Nashville, Tennessee made up all donors. Study outcomes and limitations: Tissues were not sampled, only blood, and their repertoires likely differ.

A remark on this clone: Its antigen is currently unknown.

The CDR3 sequence is 15 residues long. Germline V gene lookup returns CDR1 SGHNT and CDR2 YENEEA. V lost 3 bases to trimming and J lost 4 bases, with 13 bases between them. Sequencing was done on a sample of naive CD4+ T cells from PBMCs. Documented subset: CD45RA+ positively selected. This sequence was found in a man between 18 and 35 years old in good health. Some clones in this sample may be carry-over from other donors' samples. The J gene is TRBJ2-1, the V gene TRBV11-3; D is possibly TRBD2 (6 bases). DNA of the CDR3: TGTGCCAGCAGCTTGGGGAACGGGGGATACAATGAGCAGTTCTTC. It encodes CASSLGNGGYNEQFF.